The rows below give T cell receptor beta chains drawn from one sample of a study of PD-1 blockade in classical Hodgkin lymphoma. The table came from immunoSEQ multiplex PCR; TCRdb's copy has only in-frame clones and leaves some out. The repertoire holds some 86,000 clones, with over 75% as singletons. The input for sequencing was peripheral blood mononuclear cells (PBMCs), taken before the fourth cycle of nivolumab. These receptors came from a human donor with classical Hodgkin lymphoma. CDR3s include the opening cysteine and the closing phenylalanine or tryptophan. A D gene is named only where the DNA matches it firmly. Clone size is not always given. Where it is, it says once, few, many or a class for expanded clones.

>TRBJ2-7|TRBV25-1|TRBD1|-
TGTGCCAGCAGTGACCGGACAGGGCTCTACGAGCAGTACTTC
CASSDRTGLYEQYF
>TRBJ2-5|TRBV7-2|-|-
TGTGCCAGCAGCTTTCTGAAGCGGGAGACCCAGTACTTC
CASSFLKRETQYF
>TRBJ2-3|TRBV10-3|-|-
TGTGCCATCAGTGATGGAGGGACAGCCACAGATACGCAGTATTTT
CAISDGGTATDTQYF
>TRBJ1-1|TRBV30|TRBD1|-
TGTGCCTGGAGTGCCTTTACAGGGGACACTGAAGCTTTCTTT
CAWSAFTGDTEAFF
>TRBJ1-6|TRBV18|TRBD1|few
TGTGCCAGCTCACCGACAGGGGCCAGTGGTTCACCCCTCCACTTT
CASSPTGASGSPLHF
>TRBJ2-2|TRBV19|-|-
TGTGCCAGTAGTATTGCGGGGATAAACACCGGGGAGCTGTTTTTT
CASSIAGINTGELFF
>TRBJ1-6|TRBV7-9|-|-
TGTGCCAGCAGCCGTGTGTCCGCGGCGAGCTCCTATAATTCACCCCTCCACTTT
CASSRVSAASSYNSPLHF
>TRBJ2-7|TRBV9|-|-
TGTGCCAGCAGCGTAGCGGTGGGGTCCTACGAGCAGTACTTC
CASSVAVGSYEQYF
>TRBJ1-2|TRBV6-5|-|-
TGTGCCAGCAGTGGTTTTGGCTATGGCTACACCTTC
CASSGFGYGYTF
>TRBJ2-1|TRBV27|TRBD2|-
TGTGCCAGCAGTGCCGGGGGGGCCCATGAGCAGTTCTTC
CASSAGGAHEQFF
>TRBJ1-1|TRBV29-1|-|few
TGCAGCGTTGAAATCCAGGGGATGCCTGGGAACACTGAAGCTTTCTTT
CSVEIQGMPGNTEAFF
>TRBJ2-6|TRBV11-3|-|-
TGTGCCAGCAGCTTATGGGGCGCTGGGGCCAACGTCCTGACTTTC
CASSLWGAGANVLTF
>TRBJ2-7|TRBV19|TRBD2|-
TGTGCCAGTAGTCCAGGACTAGGGGTGGCCTACGAGCAGTACTTC
CASSPGLGVAYEQYF
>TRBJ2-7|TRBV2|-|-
TGTGCCAGCAGTGAAGAAGATGTCAGGTCCCCAGCTTATCGCCCCTACGAGCAGTACTTC
CASSEEDVRSPAYRPYEQYF
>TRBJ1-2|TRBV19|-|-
TGTGCCAGTAGCCCAAGGGGCGACTATGGCTACACCTTC
CASSPRGDYGYTF
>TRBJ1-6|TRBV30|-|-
TGTGCCTGGAAGGCAAGGGATAATTCACCCCTCCACTTT
CAWKARDNSPLHF
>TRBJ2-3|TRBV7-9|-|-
TGTGCCAGCAGCCTAGGCACAGATACGCAGTATTTT
CASSLGTDTQYF
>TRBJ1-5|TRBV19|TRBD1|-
TGTGCCAGTAGGCCGGGACAGGGACAGCCCCAGCATTTT
CASRPGQGQPQHF
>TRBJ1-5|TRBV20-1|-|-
TGCAGTGCTCCCTCCCCCCCCCAGCATTTT
CSAPSPPQHF
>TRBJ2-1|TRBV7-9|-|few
TGTGCCAGCAGCTTATCCACAGGGATCGTCAATGAGCAGTTCTTC
CASSLSTGIVNEQFF
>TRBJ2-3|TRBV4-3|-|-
TGCGCCAGCAGCCAAGATGCAGCGGTCCGGGTTTGGGATACGCAGTATTTT
CASSQDAAVRVWDTQYF
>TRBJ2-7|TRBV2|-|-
TGTGCCAGCAGTGACTGGGGGGACCGTAACGAGCAGTACTTC
CASSDWGDRNEQYF
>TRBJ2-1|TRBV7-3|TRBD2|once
TGTGCCAGCAGCCAAAGCGGGGGGGACAATGAGCAGTTCTTC
CASSQSGGDNEQFF
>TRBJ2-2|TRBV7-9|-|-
TGTGCCAGCAGCAAGAGTAGGGGGACCGGGGAGCTGTTTTTT
CASSKSRGTGELFF
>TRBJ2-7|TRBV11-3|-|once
TGTGCCAGCAGCTTATTTGGACCCACCGAGCAGTACTTC
CASSLFGPTEQYF
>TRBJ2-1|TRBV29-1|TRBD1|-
TGCAGCGTCTCGCTTGGGACAGATAATTACAATGAGCAGTTCTTC
CSVSLGTDNYNEQFF
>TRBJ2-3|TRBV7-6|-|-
TGTGCCAGCAGCCCGTTGACGGCTACGCAGTATTTT
CASSPLTATQYF
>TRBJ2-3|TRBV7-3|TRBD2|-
TGTGCCAGCAGCCCCATGGGGGGGTCCACAGATACGCAGTATTTT
CASSPMGGSTDTQYF
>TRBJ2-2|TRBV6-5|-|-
TGTGCCAGCAGTTACCAGGTCACCGGGGAGCTGTTTTTT
CASSYQVTGELFF
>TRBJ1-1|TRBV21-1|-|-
TGTGCCAGCAGCACGTACAGGGGGCCGAACACTGAAGCTTTCTTT
CASSTYRGPNTEAFF
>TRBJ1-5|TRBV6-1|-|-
TGTGCCAGCAGTGAAAATATAGGGCGCAATCAGCCCCAGCATTTT
CASSENIGRNQPQHF
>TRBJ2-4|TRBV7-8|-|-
TGTGCCAGCAGCCATGGGGCCGGGGCCAAAAACATTCAGTACTTC
CASSHGAGAKNIQYF
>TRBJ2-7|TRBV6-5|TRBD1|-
TGTGCCAGCAGCTACCTGGGGACAGGGTCGGGCGAGCAGTACTTC
CASSYLGTGSGEQYF
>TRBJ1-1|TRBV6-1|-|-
TGTGCCAGCAGTGTGGAGGTTCAGTCGAACACTGAAGCTTTCTTT
CASSVEVQSNTEAFF
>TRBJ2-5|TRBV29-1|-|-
TGCAGCCCGGTGCGAGAGACCCAGTACTTC
CSPVRETQYF
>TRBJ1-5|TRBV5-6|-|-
TGTGCCAGCAGCTTGTCGGGCGGGGTGGACCAGCCCCAGCATTTT
CASSLSGGVDQPQHF
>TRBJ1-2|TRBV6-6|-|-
TGTGCCAGCAGACGCCAGACAGGCTACACCTTC
CASRRQTGYTF
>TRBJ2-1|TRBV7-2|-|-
TGTGCCAGCAGCTTATATCAACGCGAGCAGTTCTTC
CASSLYQREQFF
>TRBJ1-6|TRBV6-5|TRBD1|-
TGTGCCAGCAGGCACGACAGGGATTCACCCCTCCACTTT
CASRHDRDSPLHF
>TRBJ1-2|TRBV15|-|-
TGTGCCACCAGCAGAGATCTCGATCTCGGTGGCTACACCTTC
CATSRDLDLGGYTF
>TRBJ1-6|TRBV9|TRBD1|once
TGTGCCAGCAGCGTAACCGGGACAGGCTCCTATAATTCACCCCTCCACTTT
CASSVTGTGSYNSPLHF
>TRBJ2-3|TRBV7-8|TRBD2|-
TGTGCCAGCAGCTTAAGGACTAGCGGGGGGACAGATACGCAGTATTTT
CASSLRTSGGTDTQYF
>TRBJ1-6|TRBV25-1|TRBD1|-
TGTGCCAGCAGTGAATCGGACAGGGGGCGAGATTCACCCCTCCACTTT
CASSESDRGRDSPLHF
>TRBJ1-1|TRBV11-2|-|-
TGTGCCAGCAGCTCCGGACAGAACACTGAAGCTTTCTTT
CASSSGQNTEAFF
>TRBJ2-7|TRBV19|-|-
TGTGCCAGTAGTAGTGACTACGAGCAGTACTTC
CASSSDYEQYF
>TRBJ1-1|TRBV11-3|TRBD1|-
TGTGCCAGCAGCTTAGATCCGACAGGGCAAGCTTTCTTT
CASSLDPTGQAFF
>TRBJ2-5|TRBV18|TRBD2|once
TGTGCCAGCTCAAAGAGCGGGGGAGAAGAGACCCAGTACTTC
CASSKSGGEETQYF
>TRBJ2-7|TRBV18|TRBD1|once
TGTGCCAGCTCACCACCCCTCCGACAGGGGCTCAACGAGCAGTACTTC
CASSPPLRQGLNEQYF
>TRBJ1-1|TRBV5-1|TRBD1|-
TGCGCCAGCAGCTTGGCGACAGGGGGCCCTGTGGTGGCTGAAGCTTTCTTT
CASSLATGGPVVAEAFF
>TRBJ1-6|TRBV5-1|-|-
TGCGCCAGCAGCTTGGGGGTGGTACGGAATTCACCCCTCCACTTT
CASSLGVVRNSPLHF
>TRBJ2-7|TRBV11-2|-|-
TGTGCCAGCAGCTTAGATCGGCAGGCTTCCTACGAGCAGTACTTC
CASSLDRQASYEQYF
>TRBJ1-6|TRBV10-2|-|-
TGCGCCAGCAGTGAAAGGCCAGGGATCACACCCCTCCACTTT
CASSERPGITPLHF
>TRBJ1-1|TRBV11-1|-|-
TGTGCCAGCAGCTCCGACCTAAACACTGAAGCTTTCTTT
CASSSDLNTEAFF
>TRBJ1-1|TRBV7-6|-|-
TGTGCCAGCAGCTTAGCCGGACAGCGTGAAGCTTTCTTT
CASSLAGQREAFF
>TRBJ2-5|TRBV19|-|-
TGTGCCAGTAGTATAGGTGCAGAGACCCAGTACTTC
CASSIGAETQYF
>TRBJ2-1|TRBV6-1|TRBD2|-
TGTGCCAACAGTGATACCGGGACTAGCTTGGTGGATGAGCAGTTCTTC
CANSDTGTSLVDEQFF
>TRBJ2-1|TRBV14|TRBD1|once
TGTGCCAGCAGCCAAGTGGACAGGGGTTACAATGAGCAGTTCTTC
CASSQVDRGYNEQFF
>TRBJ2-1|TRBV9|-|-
TGTGCCAGCAGCCAATCAATGACAGTCCAAAATGAGCAGTTCTTC
CASSQSMTVQNEQFF
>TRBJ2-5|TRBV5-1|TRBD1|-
TGCGCCAGCAGCTTCACAAACAGGGGTAGAGAGACCCAGTACTTC
CASSFTNRGRETQYF